The source of this T cell receptor (beta chain) is a study of OX40 agonist ivuxolimab in advanced cancers. Study-wide context: Across the patients, intravenous ivuxolimab was delivered every 2 weeks at 0.01 to 10 mg/kg. Patients with hepatocellular carcinoma, melanoma, renal cell or head and neck cancer made up the dose-escalation patients. Study outcomes and limitations: There was clonal expansion of CD4+ and CD8+ blood T cells by week 6 at 0.1 to 3.0 mg/kg.

The V gene lost 0 bases and the J gene lost 7 bases, with 10 bases spanning the gap. In germline, CDR1 is WNHNN, CDR2 SYGVQD (reference sequence). The CDR3 loop spans 13 amino acids. About this clone: Its antigen remains unidentified.

Measured with immunoSEQ multiplex PCR; TCRdb has only the in-frame clones, and not every one. The sample has tens of thousands of clones, approximately 81% seen once. Sequencing was performed on CD4+ or CD8+ T cells sorted from blood, taken in a trial of the OX40 agonist ivuxolimab. The source of this sequence is an adult with an advanced solid tumor such as melanoma, head and neck, liver or kidney cancer. V is TRBV10-1 and J is TRBJ2-7; D is unclear. Here the CDR3 reads CASSESNEWEQYF. For the CDR3, the DNA is TGCGCCAGCAGTGAGTCCAACGAATGGGAGCAGTACTTC.